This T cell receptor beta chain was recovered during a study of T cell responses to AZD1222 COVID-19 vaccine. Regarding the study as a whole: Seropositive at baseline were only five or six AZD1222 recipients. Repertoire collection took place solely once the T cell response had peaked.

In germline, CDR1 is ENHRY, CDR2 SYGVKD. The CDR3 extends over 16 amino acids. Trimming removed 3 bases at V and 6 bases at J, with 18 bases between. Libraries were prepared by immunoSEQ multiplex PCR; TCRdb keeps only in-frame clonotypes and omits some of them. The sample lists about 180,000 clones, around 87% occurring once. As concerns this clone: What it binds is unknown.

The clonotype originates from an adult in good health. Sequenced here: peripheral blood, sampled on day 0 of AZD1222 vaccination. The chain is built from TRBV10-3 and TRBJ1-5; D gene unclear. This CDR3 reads CAISDPNRAESQPQHF. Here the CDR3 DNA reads TGTGCCATCAGTGACCCGAACCGGGCCGAAAGTCAGCCCCAGCATTTT.